A single T cell receptor (beta chain) is shown here with its context. Its specificity is not known. The germline V gene encodes CDR1 SEHNR and CDR2 FQNEAQ (reference sequence). This CDR3 comprises 17 residues. The V end was cut by 2 bases, the J end by 4 bases, with 17 bases between. This record belongs to a study of Ad26.COV2.S vaccination and SARS-CoV-2 variants. Study outcomes and limitations: Reportedly, spike-specific CD8+ and CD4+ T cell responses achieved substantial breadth once vaccination had taken place.

The assay was immunoSEQ multiplex PCR, and TCRdb's table has in-frame clones only and misses some. The sample consists of some 350,000 clones, 70% to 90% of them appearing once. The treatment denotes: some 20 received Ad26.COV2.S at low or high dose, single or two shots; about five received placebo; per-sample allocation not given. The samples date from day 63 after the first vaccine or placebo injection. The specimen comprised peripheral blood, sampled in a trial of Ad26.COV2.S vaccine versus placebo. The receptor comes from a person between 18 and 60 years old who received the Ad26.COV2.S COVID-19 vaccine or a placebo. This rearrangement joins TRBV7-9 to TRBJ2-2; TRBD2 might be the D (7 bases). CDR3 amino acids: CASSLQYGGLVTGELFF. CDR3 sequence (DNA): TGTGCCAGCAGCTTACAATACGGGGGGCTCGTCACCGGGGAGCTGTTTTTT. Together with reference TRBV7-9 and TRBJ2-2, the CDR3 gives the full variable domain: DTGVSQNPRHKITKRGQNVTFRCDPISEHNRLYWYRQTLGQGPEFLTYFQNEAQLEKSRLLSDRFSAERPKGSFSTLEIQRTEQGDSAMYLCASSLQYGGLVTGELFFGEGSRLTVL.